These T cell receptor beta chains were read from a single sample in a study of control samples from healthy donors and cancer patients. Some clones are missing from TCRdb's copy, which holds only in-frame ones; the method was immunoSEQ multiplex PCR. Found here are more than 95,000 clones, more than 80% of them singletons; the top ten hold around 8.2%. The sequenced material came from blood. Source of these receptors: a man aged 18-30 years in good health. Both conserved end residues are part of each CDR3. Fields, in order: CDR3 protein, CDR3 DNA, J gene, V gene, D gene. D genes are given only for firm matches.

cdr3_aa: CASLPRGGNEQFF
cdr3_nt: TGTGCCAGCCTCCCTAGGGGCGGTAATGAGCAGTTCTTC
j_call: TRBJ2-1
v_call: TRBV2
d_call: NA

cdr3_aa: CAWSGTGTFYGYTF
cdr3_nt: TGTGCCTGGAGTGGGACAGGAACATTCTATGGCTACACCTTC
j_call: TRBJ1-2
v_call: TRBV30
d_call: TRBD1

cdr3_aa: CASTNRGLYNEQFF
cdr3_nt: TGTGCCAGCACCAACAGGGGCCTCTACAATGAGCAGTTCTTC
j_call: TRBJ2-1
v_call: TRBV5-4
d_call: TRBD1

cdr3_aa: CASSFLGQGVYEQYF
cdr3_nt: TGTGCCAGCAGCTTCTTAGGACAGGGGGTCTACGAGCAGTACTTC
j_call: TRBJ2-7
v_call: TRBV7-9
d_call: TRBD1

cdr3_aa: CASRPRWQGNTEAFF
cdr3_nt: TGTGCCAGCCGCCCCCGGTGGCAGGGGAACACTGAAGCTTTCTTT
j_call: TRBJ1-1
v_call: TRBV2
d_call: NA

cdr3_aa: CASSQTWGGGNSPLHF
cdr3_nt: TGTGCCAGCAGCCAAACGTGGGGAGGTGGTAATTCACCCCTCCACTTT
j_call: TRBJ1-6
v_call: TRBV14
d_call: NA

cdr3_aa: CATSDQDRALFF
cdr3_nt: TGTGCCACCAGTGATCAAGACAGGGCGTTGTTCTTC
j_call: TRBJ2-1
v_call: TRBV24-1
d_call: TRBD1

cdr3_aa: CASRRTGGNGYTF
cdr3_nt: TGTGCCAGCAGACGGACAGGGGGCAATGGCTACACCTTC
j_call: TRBJ1-2
v_call: TRBV7-2
d_call: TRBD1

cdr3_aa: CASSDFATDLYEQYF
cdr3_nt: TGTGCCAGCAGTGATTTTGCGACCGACCTCTATGAGCAGTACTTC
j_call: TRBJ2-7
v_call: TRBV6-1
d_call: NA

cdr3_aa: CASSLGQDSYNEQFF
cdr3_nt: TGTGCCAGCAGCTTGGGACAGGACTCCTACAATGAGCAGTTCTTC
j_call: TRBJ2-1
v_call: TRBV5-8
d_call: NA

cdr3_aa: CSVDLEDTREYF
cdr3_nt: TGCAGCGTTGATTTAGAGGACACCCGGGAGTACTTC
j_call: TRBJ2-5
v_call: TRBV29-1
d_call: NA